The T cell receptor beta chain described here comes from a study of shared clonotypes between healthy human individuals. As for the study in general: Three plates each covered CD4 naive and memory; CD8 naive two, CD8 memory one. Study-wide findings and caveats: Generation probabilities were higher for clonotypes shared across all four sorted-subset donors than for unshared ones. It was expected that sequencing depth would affect clonotype sharing among donors. Several donors had around 5% of their naive CD4 clonotypes in common.

To note about this clone: Its cognate antigen is unknown.

The protocol was immunoSEQ multiplex PCR, while the TCRdb copy is restricted to in-frame clones and leaves out a portion. The sample shows millions of clones, approximately 95% of them seen only once. The CDR3 has 13 residues. Per germline, CDR1 SGHNT and CDR2 YENEEA. Trimming stripped 0 bases from V and 6 bases from J, with 6 bases between. CD45RO-negative CD8 cells positively selected for CCR7 made up the naive population, which excluded terminally differentiated effector memory CD45RA+ cells. The TCR comes from a man aged 18 to 35 in good health. The specimen was naive CD8+ T cells sorted from blood. The genes are TRBV11-3 and TRBJ2-1; no definite D call. The CDR3 sequence: CASSLDYPNEQFF. The CDR3 DNA follows: TGTGCCAGCAGCTTAGATTATCCCAATGAGCAGTTCTTC.